One sample yielded the 20 T cell receptor beta chains listed below, sequenced in a study of radiotherapy plus CTLA-4 blockade in lung cancer. Repertoires were generated with immunoSEQ multiplex PCR, while TCRdb's copy carries only in-frame clones and drops some. The profile shows some 32,000 clones, 70% of them singletons. Sequenced here: peripheral blood, sampled from a patient treated with radiotherapy plus ipilimumab. These receptors were taken from a human donor with non-small cell lung cancer who had stable disease on radiotherapy plus ipilimumab.

J is TRBJ1-4 and V is TRBV5-6; D ambiguous. V was shortened by 3 bases and J by 4 bases, with 10 bases between the two germline ends. The CDR3 contains 14 residues. In germline, CDR1 is SGHDT, CDR2 YYEEEE. In nucleotides, the CDR3 is TGTGCCAGCAGCTCCCGGGTTAGTAATGAAAAACTGTTTTTT. Translated, it gives CASSSRVSNEKLFF.

Worth noting for this clone: One end of the junction does not line up with germline, which may come from a read error. The J gene is TRBJ2-7, the V gene TRBV11-3; 10 bases agree with TRBD2. CDR1 and CDR2 from the germline V gene are SGHNT and YENEEA. CDR3 length: 16 amino acids. The CDR3 DNA reads as TGTGCCAGCAGCTTATCTAGCGGGAGCCTAATCTACGAGCAGCACTTC. This sequence encodes CASSLSSGSLIYEQHF.

This clone is judged medium-sized. The chain employs TRBV7-9 and TRBJ1-1, with TRBD1 matching 7 bases. This CDR3 region has 12 residues. The V gene end was trimmed by 5 bases and the J gene end by 11 bases; junction bases not matched to a gene: 8. Germline V CDR1 and CDR2: SEHNR, FQNEAQ (reference sequence). The CDR3 here is CASSPRTGLAFF. The CDR3 coding sequence is TGTGCCAGCAGCCCCCGGACAGGACTGGCTTTCTTT.

The chain links TRBV7-2 to TRBJ2-3; TRBD2 aligns across 7 bases. Trimming took 5 bases from V and 3 from J; bases not matched to a gene: 11. This CDR3 has 16 residues. In germline, CDR1 is SGHTA, CDR2 FQGNSA. The CDR3 DNA sequence: TGTGCCAGCAGCCGCCAGGGAGGGAGGACTACAGATACGCAGTATTTT. Translation gives CASSRQGGRTTDTQYF.

V gene TRBV6-5 combines with J gene TRBJ1-5; TRBD1 is a possible D gene (6 bases). The CDR3 totals 14 residues. Germline assignment: CDR1 MNHEY and CDR2 SVGAGI. V lost 7 bases, J lost 3 bases, and 13 bases lay in between. The CDR3 DNA sequence: TGTGCCAGCACTCTCGGACAGTTCAATCAGCCCCAGCATTTT. Protein product: CASTLGQFNQPQHF.

This clone is medium-sized by share. The genes are TRBV6-5 and TRBJ2-7; 13 bases are a match to TRBD2. Germline assignment: CDR1 MNHEY and CDR2 SVGAGI. The CDR3 contains 14 residues. Germline trimming cut 5 bases from V and 5 bases from J; bases unmatched to any gene: 3. The CDR3 loop is CASSLGLAGDEQYF. CDR3 nucleotides: TGTGCCAGCAGTCTCGGACTAGCGGGAGACGAGCAGTACTTC.

In its sample, this clone was seen a few times. The chain has TRBV14 and TRBJ2-5; the D is unclear. This CDR3 contains 11 residues. The V end lost 6 bases, the J end lost 9 bases, and 11 bases lay between the germline ends. Germline V gives CDR1 SGHDN, CDR2 FVKESK. The CDR3 loop is CASSSGAAQYF. The CDR3 region has the DNA TGTGCCAGCAGTTCCGGCGCGGCCCAGTACTTC.

In its sample, this clone was seen a few times. The chain employs TRBV5-4 and TRBJ1-1; D unresolved. The CDR3 is made up of 14 amino acids. Germline V lookup: CDR1 SGHNT, CDR2 YYREEE (reference sequence). Trimming shortened V by 4 bases and J by 1 base, and 11 bases separated the two germline ends. In DNA, the CDR3 is TGTGCCAGCAGCAGCCCCAAGCAGAACACTGAAGCTTTCTTT. This gives the protein CASSSPKQNTEAFF. The full variable domain, rest sourced from reference TRBV5-4 and TRBJ1-1, is ETGVTQSPTHLIKTRGQQVTLRCSSQSGHNTVSWYQQALGQGPQFIFQYYREEENGRGNFPPRFSGLQFPNYSSELNVNALELDDSALYLCASSSPKQNTEAFFGQGTRLTVV.

This clone was recorded once. This chain connects TRBV2 to TRBJ2-1; D not certain. The CDR3 loop spans 14 amino acids. V lost 4 bases and J 9 bases, leaving 16 bases between the germline ends. The germline V gene encodes CDR1 SNHLY and CDR2 FYNNEI. The CDR3 bases are TGTGCCAGCAGTGTAGTAGGTGGAGCCGGTGAGCAGTTCTTC. As protein: CASSVVGGAGEQFF.

A note on this clone: This CDR3 is also generated by other DNA sequences in the sample. This chain connects TRBV25-1 to TRBJ1-4; no clear D. Trimming took off 5 bases at V and 0 bases at J, with 19 bases between the two ends. This CDR3 has 18 residues. CDR1 is MGHDK and CDR2 is SYGVNS in the germline V gene. This CDR3 is CASSSPRGKTATNEKLFF. The DNA of the CDR3 is TGTGCCAGCAGTTCTCCACGAGGGAAGACTGCAACTAATGAAAAACTGTTTTTT.

This clone has more than one count but fewer than ten. The chain couples TRBV28 to TRBJ2-5; perhaps TRBD2 as D (5 bases). V was shortened by 6 bases and J by 4 bases, with 9 bases between the two germline ends. CDR1 and CDR2 from the germline V gene are MDHEN and SYDVKM. CDR3 length equals 12 residues. The CDR3 coding sequence is TGTGCCAGCAGACGGGGATCAGAGACCCAGTACTTC. Its translation: CASRRGSETQYF.

A single count supports this clone. The chain uses TRBV6-1 and TRBJ2-1, with D perhaps given as TRBD1 or TRBD2 (6 bases each). Germline CDR1 reads MNHNS; CDR2 reads SASEGT. The V end lost 8 bases, the J end lost 0 bases, and 14 bases lay between the germline ends. CDR3 length: 15 residues. The DNA for the CDR3 is TGTGCCAGCCAGAGGAGGGGGAGCTCCTACAATGAGCAGTTCTTC. Its protein product is CASQRRGSSYNEQFF.

The V gene is TRBV6-1, the J gene TRBJ2-3, with D maybe TRBD1 (6 bases). Trimming took off 8 bases at V and 0 bases at J, with 12 bases between the two ends. Germline lookup yields CDR1 MNHNS and CDR2 SASEGT. The CDR3 consists of 14 residues. The chain's CDR3 is CASQQGGSTDTQYF. CDR3 nucleotide sequence: TGTGCCAGCCAACAGGGTGGGAGCACAGATACGCAGTATTTT.

CDR3: CASSPAGVNNQPQHF. The CDR3 DNA is TGTGCCAGCAGCCCCGCGGGGGTGAACAATCAGCCCCAGCATTTT. The chain has TRBV7-2 and TRBJ1-5, with D possibly being TRBD1 (5 bases). In germline, CDR1 is SGHTA, CDR2 FQGNSA. V was trimmed by 5 bases and J by 3 bases, leaving 14 bases between them. The CDR3 totals 15 residues.

This clone was picked up one time. V usage is TRBV2 and J usage is TRBJ2-2, with TRBD1 matching over 11 bases. After removal of 6 bases from V and 4 bases from J, the junction contained 4 bases not matched to a gene. The CDR3 has 15 amino acids. CDR1 and CDR2 (germline): SNHLY, FYNNEI. The CDR3 region is CASRTGTGGTGELFF. CDR3 nucleotides: TGTGCCAGCAGGACCGGGACAGGGGGCACCGGGGAGCTGTTTTTT.

V and J are TRBV25-1 and TRBJ2-1; 9 positions match TRBD2. Germline CDR1 reads MGHDK; CDR2 reads SYGVNS. The CDR3 is 17 residues long. V gave up 1 base and J gave up 0 bases; unmatched junction bases: 4. CDR3 sequence (DNA): TGTGCCAGCAGTGAATGGGGTAGCGGGAGCTCCTACAATGAGCAGTTCTTC. Residues: CASSEWGSGSSYNEQFF.

The chain joins TRBV4-1 to TRBJ2-1; TRBD2 aligns across 8 bases. With 1 base clipped from V and 7 bases from J, the junction kept 6 bases outside the gene matches. The CDR3 is made up of 15 amino acids. CDR1 is MGHRA and CDR2 is YSYEKL in the germline V gene. The CDR3 is CASSQGSGSRNEQFF. CDR3 nucleotide sequence: TGCGCCAGCAGCCAAGGCAGCGGGAGTCGAAATGAGCAGTTCTTC.

This chain joins TRBV7-8 and TRBJ1-6, with TRBD1 matching over 7 bases. Per the germline V gene, CDR1 is SGHVS and CDR2 is FQNEAQ. After removal of 4 bases from V and 7 bases from J, the junction contained 10 bases not matched to a gene. The CDR3 totals 16 residues. The CDR3 DNA is TGTGCCAGCAGCTCTAGTCAGGGGGGAGCGAATTCACCCCTCCACTTT. Encoded protein: CASSSSQGGANSPLHF.

The chain links TRBV7-2 to TRBJ1-5, with no clear D. Deletions cut 0 bases from V and 7 bases from J, with 7 bases between. CDR1 is SGHTA, CDR2 FQGNSA, per germline. CDR3 length equals 13 residues. The CDR3 DNA follows: TGTGCCAGCAGCTTAGCGGTAGGACAGCCCCAGCATTTT. Protein product: CASSLAVGQPQHF.

The chain couples TRBV5-4 to TRBJ2-1, with 8 nucleotides matching TRBD2. The CDR3 extends over 16 amino acids. V lost 4 bases, J lost 7 bases, and 13 bases stayed unmatched. Per germline, CDR1 SGHNT and CDR2 YYREEE (reference sequence). CDR3 protein: CASSISREAPMNEQFF. Written as DNA, the CDR3 is TGTGCCAGCAGCATTTCGCGGGAGGCTCCTATGAATGAGCAGTTCTTC.